This T cell receptor (beta chain) was sequenced during a study of blood T cell repertoires in COVID-19. The CDR3 covers 14 residues. Deletions cut 0 bases from V and 6 bases from J, with 12 bases between. The V gene's germline CDR1 is MGHRA and CDR2 YSYEKL. Using immunoSEQ multiplex PCR, the repertoire was profiled, and TCRdb retains in-frame clones only, with some absent. The sample lists approximately 170,000 clones; under 95% were seen once. Input material: peripheral blood. The TCR originated in a man aged 60-69 years with active or convalescent COVID-19. This rearrangement joins TRBV4-1 to TRBJ2-7; no firm D call. In DNA, the CDR3 is TGCGCCAGCAGCCAAGAGAAGAGGATTACCGAGCAGTACTTC. It yields the protein CASSQEKRITEQYF.